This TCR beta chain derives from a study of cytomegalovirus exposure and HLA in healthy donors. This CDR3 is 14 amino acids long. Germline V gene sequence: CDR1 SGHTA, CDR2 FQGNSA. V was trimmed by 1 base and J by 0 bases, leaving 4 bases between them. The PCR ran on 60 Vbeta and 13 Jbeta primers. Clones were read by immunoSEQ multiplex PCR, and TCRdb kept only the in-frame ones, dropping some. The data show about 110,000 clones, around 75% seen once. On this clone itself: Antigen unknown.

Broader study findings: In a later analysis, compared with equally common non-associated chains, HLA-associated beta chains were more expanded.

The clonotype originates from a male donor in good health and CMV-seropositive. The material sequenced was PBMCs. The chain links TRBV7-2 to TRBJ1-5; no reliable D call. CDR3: CASSLDSSNQPQHF. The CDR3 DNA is TGTGCCAGCAGCTTAGACAGTAGCAATCAGCCCCAGCATTTT.